This T cell receptor beta chain comes out of a study of shared clonotypes between healthy human individuals (dated by TCRdb to 2018 to 2021). Study-level background: A couple of women and a few men aged 18 to 49 years were included in the cohort. Per donor, three plates each were used for CD4 naive and CD4 memory, two for CD8 naive, and one for CD8 memory. To estimate repertoire size and how much clonotypes are shared between individuals, the study performed deep sequencing of blood TCR repertoires from a few healthy adults. To increase sequencing depth and limit assay-specific biases, different laboratories used diverse techniques to prepare libraries and sequence TCR repertoires. Per donor, leukapheresis produced somewhere between about 0.85 and 9.5 billion PBMCs.

From the cysteine through the phenylalanine, the CDR3 covers 14 amino acids. The entry retains the CDR3 DNA only, 42 bases that are in frame from base 1. From the germline V gene, CDR1 is MDHEN and CDR2 is SYDVKM. V has 7 bases trimmed and J has 6 bases trimmed; junction bases matching no gene number 9. TCR CDR3 regions were amplified from genomic DNA by multiplex PCR using the deep immunoSEQ assay. Genomic DNA extracted from each cell subset was distributed evenly over all wells of several immunoSEQ 96-well plates, and each plate served as one replicate. For sorted subsets, 150 to 250 ng of genomic DNA, equivalent to 30,000 or so T cell genomes, went into each replicate PCR. Purified libraries were measured with a Qubit 3.0 fluorometer, size-checked on a Bioanalyzer 2100, and measured again with the KAPA Library Quantification kit. Every immunoSEQ 96-well plate was sequenced on a dedicated single-read 150-cycle Illumina NextSeq 550 flow cell. Concerning the study's data processing: The immunoSEQ output contained only junctional sequences without quality scores, so filtering could not match that applied to full-length reads. Sequences were annotated with PyIR, a Python wrapper for IgBLAST v1.9, and V/J genes and CDR3 were assigned using IMGT germline references. Any read was removed if the V/J assignment was weak (E-value above 1e-6), the CDR3 was missing, or the read contained stop codons, out-of-frame junctions, or ambiguous translated residues. A V3J clonotype was defined by an identical inferred V gene, J gene, and CDR3 amino acid sequence. Percentage overlap between repertoires was calculated by dividing the number of shared unique clonotypes by the size of the smaller repertoire. Repertoire richness was assessed with RTK rarefaction, the Chao1 estimator, and Recon v2.1 estimates of unobserved clonotypes. For all TCRbeta clonotypes obtained by the gDNA method from a handful of donors, generation probabilities were computed with OLGA. TCRdb took over this immuneACCESS table, retaining in-frame rearrangements with V and J assigned. Such tables are incomplete; in checked studies, under half of the missing clones stem from an unresolved V gene, and the remainder is unexplained. D and trimming come from the DNA, and the V and J calls and clone size come from that table. The sample data list about 1.5 million clones, and 95% to 99% of these were observed just once. The ten largest make up less than 0.55% of the sample.

Study-wide findings and limitations: Even with the large sequencing depth, rarefaction of the sorted-subset datasets indicated that sequencing was incomplete. Pairwise subsampling led to the expectation that sequencing depth would affect the degree of clonotype sharing among donors. When four donors were compared, the shared fraction of clonotypes was around 5% for naive CD4, approximately 3.3% for naive CD8, 2.3% for memory CD4, and roughly 0.4% for memory CD8. Larger estimated clonotype richness was generally found for naive subsets than for memory subsets. Compared with non-shared clonotypes, the clonotypes found in all four sorted-subset donors had higher generation probabilities. Sampling was restricted to blood, and TCR repertoires in tissue are likely to differ from TCR repertoires in blood. The small number of donors limited the genetic and exposure-history diversity represented.

Healthy HIV-negative adults with no recently reported acute infections or vaccinations were included as donors. Every donor was a Caucasian adult residing in Nashville, Tennessee, USA. CD4+ T cells were enriched by magnetic negative selection; naive cells were then positively selected on CD45RA, and the negative fraction formed the memory subset. After blood collection by leukapheresis, PBMCs were isolated using Ficoll-Histopaque density gradient centrifugation and then cryopreserved in the vapor phase of liquid nitrogen. Purity and quantity of every magnetically sorted T cell population were checked by analytical flow cytometry. Genomic DNA was isolated from every sorted fraction and measured by UV absorbance on a Nanodrop 2000c. Worth noting for this clone: Its antigen remains undetermined. Qualities for individual bases were not recorded, and no much larger clone is one base off.

Sequenced: naive CD4+ T cells sorted from blood. The cell subset or site tag for this specimen amounts to: CD45RA+ positively selected. This receptor was taken from a man younger than 45 in good health. This chain joins TRBV28 to TRBJ2-1, with 7 middle bases fitting TRBD1. The DNA sequence is as follows: TGTGCCAGCAAGGGGGCCTCCCGGGGCAATGAGCAGTTCTTC. Its protein is CASKGASRGNEQFF. Here the CDR3 is joined to the reference TRBV28 and TRBJ2-1 genes, and the full variable domain is: DVKVTQSSRYLVKRTGEKVFLECVQDMDHENMFWYRQDPGLGLRLIYFSYDVKMKEKGDIPEGYSVSREKKERFSLILESASTNQTSMYLCASKGASRGNEQFFGPGTRLTVL.